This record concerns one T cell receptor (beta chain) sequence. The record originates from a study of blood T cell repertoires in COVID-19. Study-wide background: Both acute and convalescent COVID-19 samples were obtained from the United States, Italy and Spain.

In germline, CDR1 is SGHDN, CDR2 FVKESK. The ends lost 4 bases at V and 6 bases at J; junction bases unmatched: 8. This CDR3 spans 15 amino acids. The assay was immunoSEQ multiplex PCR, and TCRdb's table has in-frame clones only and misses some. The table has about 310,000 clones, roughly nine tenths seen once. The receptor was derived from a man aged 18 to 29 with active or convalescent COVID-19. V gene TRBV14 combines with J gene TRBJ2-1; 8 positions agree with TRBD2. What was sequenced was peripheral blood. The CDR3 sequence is CASSPNLGLVNEQFF. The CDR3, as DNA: TGTGCCAGCAGCCCCAACTTGGGACTAGTCAATGAGCAGTTCTTC.